The rows below give T cell receptor beta chains drawn from one sample of a study of cytomegalovirus exposure and HLA in healthy donors. Using immunoSEQ multiplex PCR, the repertoire was profiled, and TCRdb retains in-frame clones only, with some absent. The sample has around 260,000 clones; 80% are singletons. Material: PBMCs. The receptors were sampled from a girl aged 2 to 10 in good health and CMV-seronegative. The conserved cysteine and the conserved F or W are not part of the CDR3 here.

v_call,j_call,cdr3_aa
TRBV9,TRBJ1-4,ASSGQTDRVEKLF
TRBV10-3,TRBJ1-6,AISESPDSPLH
TRBV4-2,TRBJ2-7,ASSHRVGLAAYEQY
TRBV28,TRBJ2-7,ATGPDRGPWNEQY
TRBV6-1,TRBJ2-5,ASSGNLWSGGPGDQY
TRBV7-3,TRBJ2-7,ASSAGTGGVSYEQY
TRBV5-1,TRBJ2-1,ASSFRGRAVDNEQF
TRBV27,TRBJ2-7,ASSQLAGSSYEQY
TRBV6-5,TRBJ2-7,ASSPFGTGSYEQY
TRBV27,TRBJ1-5,ASRQRNQPQH
TRBV7-9,TRBJ1-2,ASSREYRGHGYT
TRBV2,TRBJ2-1,ASIRGETHNEQF
TRBV6-5,TRBJ1-1,ASSYRVLGTEAF
TRBV7-2,TRBJ1-5,ASSLIGTGYQPQH
TRBV2,TRBJ1-1,ASSLRLRGGEAF
TRBV11-2,TRBJ1-1,ASSHRDRRNTEAF
TRBV19,TRBJ1-5,ASSIGVGTGLSNQPQH
TRBV11-2,TRBJ2-3,ASNVRQGIRTDTQY
TRBV28,TRBJ1-5,ASSFTGDAWWEPQH
TRBV6-6,TRBJ2-3,ASRRDRTPSTDTQY
TRBV4-1,TRBJ2-1,ASSLRTSGGYNEQF
TRBV7-2,TRBJ1-1,ASRIPGQGNEAF
TRBV11-2,TRBJ2-1,ASSSPNVFPNEQF
TRBV9,TRBJ2-7,ASSPRGVASGDEQY
TRBV27,TRBJ1-1,ASWTGPATEAF
TRBV5-1,TRBJ2-5,ASSKQGFVETQY
TRBV27,TRBJ2-1,ASSFSGTAYNEQF
TRBV6-5,TRBJ1-2,ASSYSGGSRDHGYT
TRBV10-2,TRBJ2-7,ASSDRGPGLAGRGEQY
TRBV27,TRBJ2-2,ASSPLPLAEMNTGELF
TRBV30,TRBJ2-4,AWSPRGGIDIQY
TRBV6-5,TRBJ2-6,ASSYSPRPGANVLT
TRBV5-4,TRBJ2-7,ASSFAGGYEQY
TRBV5-6,TRBJ2-5,ASGTVYQETPY
TRBV6-5,TRBJ2-1,ASSNRDRVFEQF
TRBV19,TRBJ2-1,ASSTRTSTYNEQF
TRBV7-2,TRBJ1-4,ASSTDTRKLF
TRBV28,TRBJ1-5,ASSATGKGQPQH
TRBV5-1,TRBJ1-1,ASSLSPTGGAERAF
TRBV27,TRBJ2-1,ASSLSGDDRWQF
TRBV15,TRBJ2-7,ATSRGLSYEQY
TRBV2,TRBJ2-5,ASSEGVLAGSQETQY
TRBV27,TRBJ2-5,ASSPLPRGETQY
TRBV18,TRBJ1-2,ASSGRRAGGPSNYGYT
TRBV18,TRBJ1-1,ASSPPDRNTEAF
TRBV6-5,TRBJ2-1,ASRGGEAGVTWQF
TRBV12-5,TRBJ2-1,ASGYPLRIYNEQF
TRBV9,TRBJ2-7,ASSVGVGGVDYEQY
TRBV6-6,TRBJ2-5,ASSRWTEHYEGQY
TRBV27,TRBJ2-2,ASSDTGFSTGELF
TRBV10-3,TRBJ2-1,AISESQYNEQF
TRBV5-1,TRBJ2-7,ASSPQSTSRHEQY
TRBV19,TRBJ1-6,ASSITGARANSPLH
TRBV5-1,TRBJ2-6,ASSGTADSGANVLT
TRBV12-5,TRBJ2-1,ASGQKRYRKNYNEQF